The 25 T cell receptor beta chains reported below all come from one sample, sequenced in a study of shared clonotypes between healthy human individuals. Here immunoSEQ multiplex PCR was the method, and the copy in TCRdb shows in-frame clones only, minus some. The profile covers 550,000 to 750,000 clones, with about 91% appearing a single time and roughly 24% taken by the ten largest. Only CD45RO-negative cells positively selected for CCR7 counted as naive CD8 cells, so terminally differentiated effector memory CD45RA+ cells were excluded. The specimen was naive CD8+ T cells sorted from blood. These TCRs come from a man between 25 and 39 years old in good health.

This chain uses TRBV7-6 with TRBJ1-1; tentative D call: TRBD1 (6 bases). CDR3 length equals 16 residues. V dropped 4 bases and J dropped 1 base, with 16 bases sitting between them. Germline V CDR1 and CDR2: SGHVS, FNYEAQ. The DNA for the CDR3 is TGTGCCAGCAGCTCAAGCCCCCGGACAGCGAACACTGAAGCTTTCTTT. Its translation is CASSSSPRTANTEAFF.

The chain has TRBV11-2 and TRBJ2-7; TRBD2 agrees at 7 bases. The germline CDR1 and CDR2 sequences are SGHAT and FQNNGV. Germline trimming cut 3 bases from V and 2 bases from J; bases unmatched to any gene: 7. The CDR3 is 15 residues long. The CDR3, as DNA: TGTGCCAGCAGCTTTTTCACGGGGAGGGCCTACGAGCAGTACTTC. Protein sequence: CASSFFTGRAYEQYF.

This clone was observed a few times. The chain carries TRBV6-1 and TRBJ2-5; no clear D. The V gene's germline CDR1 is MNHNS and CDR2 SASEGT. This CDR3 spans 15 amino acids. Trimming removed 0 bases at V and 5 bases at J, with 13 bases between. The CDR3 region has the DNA TGTGCCAGCAGTGAAGCGTTTTACCGATCGGAGACCCAGTACTTC. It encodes CASSEAFYRSETQYF.

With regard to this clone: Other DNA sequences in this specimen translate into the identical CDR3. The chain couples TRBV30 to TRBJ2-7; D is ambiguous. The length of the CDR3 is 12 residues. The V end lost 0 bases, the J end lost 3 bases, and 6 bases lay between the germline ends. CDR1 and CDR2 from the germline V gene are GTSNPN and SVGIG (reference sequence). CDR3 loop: CAWSVLGYEQYF. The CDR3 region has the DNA TGTGCCTGGAGTGTACTCGGCTACGAGCAGTACTTC.

CDR3 in amino acids: CASSKLLAETYEQYF. CDR3 nucleotide sequence: TGCGCCAGCAGCAAACTGCTAGCGGAGACCTACGAGCAGTACTTC. This chain joins TRBV4-1 and TRBJ2-7, with 7 nucleotides matching TRBD2. V lost 5 bases, J lost 2 bases, and 9 bases stayed unmatched. The CDR3 spans 15 residues. The germline gives CDR1 MGHRA, CDR2 YSYEKL.

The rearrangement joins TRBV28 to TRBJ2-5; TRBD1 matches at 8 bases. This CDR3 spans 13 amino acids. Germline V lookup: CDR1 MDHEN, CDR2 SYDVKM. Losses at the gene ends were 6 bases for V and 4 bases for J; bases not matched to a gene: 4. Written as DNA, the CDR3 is TGTGCCAGCAGACAGGGGGGCGGAGAGACCCAGTACTTC. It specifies CASRQGGGETQYF.

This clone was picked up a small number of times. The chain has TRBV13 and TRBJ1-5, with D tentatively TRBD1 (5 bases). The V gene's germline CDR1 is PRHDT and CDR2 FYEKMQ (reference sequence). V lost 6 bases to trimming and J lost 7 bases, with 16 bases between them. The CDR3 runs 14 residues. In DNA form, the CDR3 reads TGTGCCAGCAGTACAAGGGGTGGAGGCCAGCCCCAGCATTTT. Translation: CASSTRGGGQPQHF.

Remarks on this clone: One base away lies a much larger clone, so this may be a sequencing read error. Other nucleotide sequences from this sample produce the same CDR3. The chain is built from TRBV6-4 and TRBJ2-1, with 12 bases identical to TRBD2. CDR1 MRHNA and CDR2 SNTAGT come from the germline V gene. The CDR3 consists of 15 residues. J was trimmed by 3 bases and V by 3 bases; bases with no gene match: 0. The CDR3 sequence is CASSETSGSYNEQFF. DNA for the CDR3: TGTGCCAGCAGTGAGACTAGCGGGAGCTACAATGAGCAGTTCTTC.

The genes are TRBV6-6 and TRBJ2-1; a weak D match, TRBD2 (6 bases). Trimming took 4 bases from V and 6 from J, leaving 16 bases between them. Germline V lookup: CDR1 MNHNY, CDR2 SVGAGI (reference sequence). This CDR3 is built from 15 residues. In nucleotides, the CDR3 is TGTGCCAGCAGTTTCCGTACCGGAGCGGGCAATGAGCAGTTCTTC. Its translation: CASSFRTGAGNEQFF.

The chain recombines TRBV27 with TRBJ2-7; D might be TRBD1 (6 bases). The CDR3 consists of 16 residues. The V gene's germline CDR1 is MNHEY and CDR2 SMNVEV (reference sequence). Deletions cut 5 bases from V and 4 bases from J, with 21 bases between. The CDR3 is CASSQYSAGGTYEQYF. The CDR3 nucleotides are TGTGCCAGCAGTCAATACAGTGCTGGGGGCACTTACGAGCAGTACTTC.

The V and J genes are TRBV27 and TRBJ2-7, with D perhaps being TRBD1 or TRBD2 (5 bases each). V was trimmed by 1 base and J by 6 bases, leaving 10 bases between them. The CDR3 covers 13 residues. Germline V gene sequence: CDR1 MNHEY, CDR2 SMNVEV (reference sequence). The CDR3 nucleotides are TGTGCCAGCAGTTTATTCCTCGGGGCCGAGCAGTACTTC. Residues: CASSLFLGAEQYF.

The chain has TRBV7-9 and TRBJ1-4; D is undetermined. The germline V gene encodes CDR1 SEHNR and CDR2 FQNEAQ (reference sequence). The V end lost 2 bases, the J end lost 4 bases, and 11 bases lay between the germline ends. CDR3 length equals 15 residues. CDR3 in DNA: TGTGCCAGCAGCTTAATAGACGCACTTAATGAAAAACTGTTTTTT. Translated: CASSLIDALNEKLFF. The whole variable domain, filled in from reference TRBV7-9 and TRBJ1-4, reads DTGVSQNPRHKITKRGQNVTFRCDPISEHNRLYWYRQTLGQGPEFLTYFQNEAQLEKSRLLSDRFSAERPKGSFSTLEIQRTEQGDSAMYLCASSLIDALNEKLFFGSGTQLSVL.

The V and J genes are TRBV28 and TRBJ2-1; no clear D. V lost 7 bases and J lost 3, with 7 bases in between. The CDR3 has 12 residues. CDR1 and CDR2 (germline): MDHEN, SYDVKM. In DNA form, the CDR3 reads TGTGCCAGCACCCCGGACTACAATGAGCAGTTCTTC. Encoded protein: CASTPDYNEQFF.

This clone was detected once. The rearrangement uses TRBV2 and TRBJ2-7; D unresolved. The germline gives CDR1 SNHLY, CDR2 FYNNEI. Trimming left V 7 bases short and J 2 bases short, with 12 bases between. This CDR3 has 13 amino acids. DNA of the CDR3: TGTGCCAGCATAACAGAGATGACCTACGAGCAGTACTTC. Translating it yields CASITEMTYEQYF.

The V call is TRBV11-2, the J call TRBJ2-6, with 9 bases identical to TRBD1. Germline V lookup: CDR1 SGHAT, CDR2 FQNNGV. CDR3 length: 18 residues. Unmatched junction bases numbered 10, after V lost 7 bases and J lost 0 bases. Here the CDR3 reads CASIHPGTGNSGANVLTF. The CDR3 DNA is TGTGCCAGCATCCACCCCGGGACAGGGAACTCTGGGGCCAACGTCCTGACTTTC.

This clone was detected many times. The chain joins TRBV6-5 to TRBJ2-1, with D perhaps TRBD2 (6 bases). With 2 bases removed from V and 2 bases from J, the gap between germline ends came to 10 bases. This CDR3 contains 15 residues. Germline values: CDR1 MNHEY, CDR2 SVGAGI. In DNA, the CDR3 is TGTGCCAGCAGTTACGGAGCTAGCGCCTACAATGAGCAGTTCTTC. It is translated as CASSYGASAYNEQFF.

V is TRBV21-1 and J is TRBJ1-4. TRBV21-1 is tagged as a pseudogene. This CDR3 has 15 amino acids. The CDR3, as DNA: TGTGCCAGCAGCAACCCATTGGGTCCTAATGAAAAACTGTTTTTT. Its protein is CASSNPLGPNEKLFF.

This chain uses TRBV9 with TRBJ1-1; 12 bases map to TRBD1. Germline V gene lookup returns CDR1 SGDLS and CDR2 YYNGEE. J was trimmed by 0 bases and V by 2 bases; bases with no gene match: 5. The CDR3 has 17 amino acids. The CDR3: CASSVGQGAFMNTEAFF. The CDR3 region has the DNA TGTGCCAGCAGCGTGGGACAGGGGGCCTTTATGAACACTGAAGCTTTCTTT.

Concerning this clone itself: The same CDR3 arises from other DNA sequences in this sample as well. CDR3 DNA: TGTGCCAGCAGCTTACAGGTCCAAGAGACCCAGTACTTC. The encoded protein is CASSLQVQETQYF. This chain connects TRBV7-9 to TRBJ2-5; D gene uncertain. The germline V gene has CDR1 SEHNR and CDR2 FQNEAQ (reference sequence). The length of the CDR3 is 13 residues. V was pared by 2 bases and J by 1 base, with 5 bases between.

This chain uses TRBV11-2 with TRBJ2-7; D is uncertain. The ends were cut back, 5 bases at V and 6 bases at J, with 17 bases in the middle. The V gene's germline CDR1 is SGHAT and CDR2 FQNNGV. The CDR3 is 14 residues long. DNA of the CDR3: TGTGCCAGCAGCACCTTCGGAATCTTTCTCGAGCAGTACTTC. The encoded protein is CASSTFGIFLEQYF. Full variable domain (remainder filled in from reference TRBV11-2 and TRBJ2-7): EAGVAQSPRYKIIEKRQSVAFWCNPISGHATLYWYQQILGQGPKLLIQFQNNGVVDDSQLPKDRFSAERLKGVDSTLKIQPAKLEDSAVYLCASSTFGIFLEQYFGPGTRLTVT.

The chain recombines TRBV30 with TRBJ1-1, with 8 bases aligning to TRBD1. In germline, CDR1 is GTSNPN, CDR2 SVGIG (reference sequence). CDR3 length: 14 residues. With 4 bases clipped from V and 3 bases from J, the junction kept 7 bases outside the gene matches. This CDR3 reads CAWKRGQDYTEAFF. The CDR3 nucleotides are TGTGCCTGGAAACGGGGACAGGACTACACTGAAGCTTTCTTT.

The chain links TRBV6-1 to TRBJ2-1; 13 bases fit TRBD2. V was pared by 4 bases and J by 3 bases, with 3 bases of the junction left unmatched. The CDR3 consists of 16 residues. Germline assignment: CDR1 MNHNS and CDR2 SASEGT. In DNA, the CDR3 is TGTGCCAGCAGTGGGACTAGCGGGAGTGTCTACAATGAGCAGTTCTTC. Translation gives CASSGTSGSVYNEQFF.

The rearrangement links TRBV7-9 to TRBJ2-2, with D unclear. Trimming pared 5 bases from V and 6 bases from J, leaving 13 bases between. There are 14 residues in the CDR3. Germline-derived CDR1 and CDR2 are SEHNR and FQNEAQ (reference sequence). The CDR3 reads CASSPISDSGELFF. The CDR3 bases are TGTGCCAGCAGCCCGATAAGCGATTCCGGGGAGCTGTTTTTT.

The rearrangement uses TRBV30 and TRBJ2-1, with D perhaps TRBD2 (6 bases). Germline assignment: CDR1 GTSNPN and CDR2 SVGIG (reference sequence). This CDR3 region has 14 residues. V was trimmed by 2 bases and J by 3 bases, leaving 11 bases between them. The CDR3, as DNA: TGTGCCTGGAGTCTTCTGGGGGGCTACAATGAGCAGTTCTTC. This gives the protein CAWSLLGGYNEQFF.

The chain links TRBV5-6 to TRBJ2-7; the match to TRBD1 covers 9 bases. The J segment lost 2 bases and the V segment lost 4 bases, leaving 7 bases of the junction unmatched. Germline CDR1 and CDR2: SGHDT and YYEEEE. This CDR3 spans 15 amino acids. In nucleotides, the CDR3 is TGTGCCAGCAGCGGCGGGACAGGGTATGCCTACGAGCAGTACTTC. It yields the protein CASSGGTGYAYEQYF.